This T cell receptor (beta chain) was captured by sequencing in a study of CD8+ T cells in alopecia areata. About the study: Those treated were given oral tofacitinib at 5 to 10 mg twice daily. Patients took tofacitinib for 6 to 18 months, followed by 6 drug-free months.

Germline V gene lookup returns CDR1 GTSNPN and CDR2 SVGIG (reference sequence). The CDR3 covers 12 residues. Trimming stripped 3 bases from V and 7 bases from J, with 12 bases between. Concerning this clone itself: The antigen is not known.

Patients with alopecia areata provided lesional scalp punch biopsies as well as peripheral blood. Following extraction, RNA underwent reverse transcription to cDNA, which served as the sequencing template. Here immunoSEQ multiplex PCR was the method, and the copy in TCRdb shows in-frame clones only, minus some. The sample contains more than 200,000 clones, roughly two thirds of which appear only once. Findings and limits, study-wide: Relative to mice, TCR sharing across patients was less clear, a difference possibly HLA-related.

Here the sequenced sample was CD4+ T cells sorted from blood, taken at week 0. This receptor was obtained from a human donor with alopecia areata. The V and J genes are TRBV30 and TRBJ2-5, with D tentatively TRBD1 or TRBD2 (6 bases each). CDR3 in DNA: TGTGCCTGGAGCCAGGGGAGGATGACCCAGTACTTC. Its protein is CAWSQGRMTQYF.